A single sample gave rise to the 18 T cell receptor beta chains below, sequenced in a study of tissue T cells after allogeneic stem cell transplantation. Sequencing was performed with immunoSEQ multiplex PCR; in TCRdb, only in-frame clones are kept and a portion is missing. The table shows 20,000 to 25,000 clones, with approximately 69% occurring only once. Input material: blood. The receptors stem from a female BALB/c mouse in good health. Strain MHC haplotype: H2-d.

The sample holds a few counts of this clone. The gene names given are mouse names. The CDR3 end is not reached by the read, which stops 1 residue before it; the germline J gene fills it in. This sequence joins TRBV13-2 and TRBJ2-1; TRBD2 aligns across 10 bases. Germline CDR1 is NNHNN and CDR2 is SYGAGS (reference sequence). The V gene end was trimmed by 3 bases and the J gene end by 7 bases; junction bases not matched to a gene: 4. This CDR3 has 14 residues. CDR3 DNA (partial): TGTGCCAGCGGTGCTGGGGGGGCGGGAGCTGAGCAGTTC. Amino acid sequence: CASGAGGAGAEQF. The full CDR3 protein reads CASGAGGAGAEQFF.

Notes on this clone: Gene names and germline match the mouse. The CDR3 extends 1 residue past the end of the read, so its final part is completed from the germline J gene. The chain has TRBV5 and TRBJ1-1, with 8 positions matching TRBD1. With V trimmed by 4 bases and J by 8 bases, 3 bases remained unmatched. The CDR3 is made up of 12 amino acids. Germline V CDR1 and CDR2: LGHNA, YNLKQL (reference sequence). This CDR3 is CASSRGQGEVFF. The sequenced CDR3 bases are TGTGCCAGCAGCCGAGGACAGGGTGAAGTCTTC.

Concerning this clone itself: Here the gene names and germline are mouse. Read coverage stops 1 residue before the CDR3 terminus; the germline J gene supplies the remainder. The chain combines TRBV20 with TRBJ2-1, with 7 bases lining up with TRBD1. Unmatched junction bases numbered 4, after V lost 2 bases and J lost 3 bases. The CDR3 sequence is 14 residues long. Germline CDR1 GFQATS, CDR2 STVNSAI. The sequenced part of the CDR3 DNA is TGTGGTGCTAGGAAAGGGGACAGCTATGCTGAGCAGTTC. Amino acid sequence: CGARKGDSYAEQF. The complete CDR3 sequence is CGARKGDSYAEQFF.

A note on this clone: Genes and germline are mouse. The missing CDR3 end, 1 residue past where the read stops, is filled in from the germline J gene. The chain employs TRBV31 and TRBJ1-2; no reliable D call. The germline gives CDR1 GKSSPN, CDR2 SITVG. With 2 bases removed from V and 2 bases from J, the gap between germline ends came to 3 bases. This CDR3 contains 11 residues. CDR3 bases read: TGTGCCTGGAGTAATAACTCCGACTACACC. The encoded protein is CAWSNNSDYT. The full CDR3 is CAWSNNSDYTF.

A remark on this clone: Mouse gene names and germline throughout. Read sequence stops 1 residue before the CDR3 end, and the germline J gene provides the missing end. The chain is built from TRBV4 and TRBJ2-5, with 10 bases identical to TRBD2. This CDR3 has 16 residues. Germline lookup yields CDR1 LGHDT and CDR2 YNNKQL (reference sequence). With V trimmed by 3 bases and J by 0 bases, 3 bases remained unmatched. The sequenced part of the CDR3 DNA is TGTGCCAGCAGCTATGGACTGGGGGATAACCAAGACACCCAGTAC. This translates into CASSYGLGDNQDTQY. The whole CDR3 reads CASSYGLGDNQDTQYF.

About this clone itself: Germline and genes: mouse. The read halts 1 residue ahead of the CDR3 end, with the missing end drawn from the germline J gene. The chain has TRBV29 and TRBJ2-5, with unresolved D. Germline CDR1 and CDR2: MSHET and SYDVDS. This CDR3 is built from 10 residues. V shed 3 bases and J shed 8 bases, with 3 bases lying between them. The CDR3 DNA, read in part, is TGTGCTAGCAGTTTTTCCACCCAGTAC. Translation: CASSFSTQY. The CDR3 as a whole reads CASSFSTQYF.

A note on this clone: Genes and germline come from the mouse. The CDR3 end falls 1 residue outside the read, so it is completed with the germline J gene. This sequence joins TRBV2 and TRBJ1-2; no definite D call. CDR3 length equals 14 residues. Germline CDR1 is LGHNA and CDR2 is YSYQKL. Trimming took 0 bases from V and 3 from J, leaving 8 bases between them. The CDR3 spells CASSQDSADSDYTF. CDR3 DNA, as far as it was read: TGTGCCAGCAGCCAAGATTCGGCGGACTCCGACTACACC.

Comments on this clone: Genes and germline come from the mouse. The sequence runs out 1 residue before the end of the CDR3; the remainder is reconstructed from the germline J gene. The genes are TRBV13-2 and TRBJ2-5, with 9 bases lining up with TRBD1. CDR3 length equals 15 residues. From germline, CDR1 is NNHNN and CDR2 SYGAGS (reference sequence). V dropped 3 bases and J dropped 5; count of bases not matched to a gene: 7. The sequenced CDR3 bases are TGTGCCAGCGGTGGCGCTCCGGGACAGGGAGACACCCAGTAC. Protein: CASGGAPGQGDTQY. The whole CDR3 region reads CASGGAPGQGDTQYF.

Points on this clone: Mouse names are used for the genes. The read comes to an end 1 residue before the CDR3 does, leaving the germline J gene to fill in the end. The chain joins TRBV20 to TRBJ2-1, with 10 bases matching TRBD1. This CDR3 region has 14 residues. V gave up 0 bases and J gave up 7 bases; unmatched junction bases: 3. Germline CDR1 GFQATS, CDR2 STVNSAI. The CDR3 sequence is CGARDQGQGAEQFF. CDR3 DNA, as far as it was read: TGTGGTGCTAGGGATCAGGGACAGGGGGCTGAGCAGTTC.

With regard to this clone: Gene names follow the mouse nomenclature. The CDR3 loop reads CASSIRVNQDTQYF. The CDR3 bases that were read are TGTGCCAGCAGTATAAGGGTTAACCAAGACACCCAGTAC. This chain uses TRBV19 with TRBJ2-5; no clear D. The CDR3 goes on 1 residue after the read ends, and that part is filled in from the germline J gene. Germline CDR1 reads FNHDT; CDR2 reads SITEND (reference sequence). There are 14 residues in the CDR3. With 1 base removed from V and 0 bases from J, the gap between germline ends came to 6 bases.

A remark on this clone: The genes are named according to mouse. The read ends 1 residue before the CDR3 terminus; that terminus is restored from the germline J gene. The chain recombines TRBV13-2 with TRBJ1-4, with D unresolved. V was pared by 5 bases and J by 1 base, with 9 bases between. Germline V CDR1 and CDR2: NNHNN, SYGAGS (reference sequence). The CDR3 covers 14 residues. The covered CDR3 bases are TGTGCCAGCGGACCGACGGCTTCCAACGAAAGATTATTT. It translates to CASGPTASNERLF. The complete CDR3 protein is CASGPTASNERLFF.

Comment on this clone: Genes here carry mouse names. The DNA ends 1 residue before the CDR3 does, and the rest of the CDR3 is filled in from the germline J gene. The V and J genes are TRBV26 and TRBJ2-5, with D perhaps matching TRBD1 (6 bases). The CDR3 totals 14 residues. Germline CDR1 KGHPV, CDR2 FQNQEV (reference sequence). V lost 7 bases and J 2 bases, leaving 13 bases between the germline ends. The CDR3 DNA, read in part, is TGTGCCAGCATGGACGGGACACTCCAAGACACCCAGTAC. Translated, it gives CASMDGTLQDTQY. In full, the CDR3 reads CASMDGTLQDTQYF.

For this clone: Genes and germline come from the mouse. The CDR3 loop is CASSPTGGTSAETLYF. The sequenced CDR3 bases are TGTGCAAGCAGCCCAACTGGGGGGACTAGTGCAGAAACGCTGTAT. The V and J genes are TRBV16 and TRBJ2-3; 9 bases align to TRBD2. The CDR3 goes on 1 residue after the read ends, and that part is filled in from the germline J gene. Germline CDR1 and CDR2: SGHSA and FRNQAP. The V and J ends lost 5 bases and 0 bases, in that order; junction bases with no gene match: 6. The CDR3 is 16 amino acids.

A note on this clone: The gene names here belong to mouse. The read ends 1 residue before the CDR3 terminus; that terminus is restored from the germline J gene. V gene TRBV5 combines with J gene TRBJ2-5; no clear D gene. Looked up from germline, CDR1 is LGHNA and CDR2 is YNLKQL (reference sequence). The CDR3 consists of 14 residues. The V end was cut by 2 bases, the J end by 0 bases, with 6 bases between. The CDR3 spells CASSQTANQDTQYF. The sequenced CDR3 bases are TGTGCCAGCAGCCAAACGGCTAACCAAGACACCCAGTAC.

This clone was seen a few times. Mouse gene names and germline throughout. Read coverage stops 1 residue before the CDR3 terminus; the germline J gene supplies the remainder. J is TRBJ1-6 and V is TRBV20; D possibly corresponds to TRBD1 (5 bases). TRBJ1-6 is placed among ORFs of uncertain function. The CDR3 extends over 13 amino acids. The V gene lost 3 bases and the J gene lost 4 bases, with 7 bases spanning the gap. The germline V gene encodes CDR1 GFQATS and CDR2 STVNSAI. The CDR3 is CGARQVYNSPLYF. The sequenced CDR3 bases are TGTGGTGCTAGACAGGTATATAATTCGCCCCTCTAC.

Of note for this clone: Gene and germline names: mouse. The sequenced fragment ends 1 residue before the CDR3 boundary, so the rest is inferred from the germline J gene. The chain carries TRBV5 and TRBJ1-1; no definite D call. The CDR3 sequence is 13 residues long. Looked up from germline, CDR1 is LGHNA and CDR2 is YNLKQL (reference sequence). The germline V and J ends were trimmed by 3 bases and 3 bases, with 8 bases remaining between them. Incomplete CDR3 DNA: TGTGCCAGCAGCCAGGGGAGGGACACAGAAGTCTTC. Translating gives CASSQGRDTEVF. The full-length CDR3 reads as CASSQGRDTEVFF.

As for this clone: The genes and germline here are from mouse. The read comes to an end 1 residue before the CDR3 does, leaving the germline J gene to fill in the end. The V call is TRBV13-2, the J call TRBJ2-5, with TRBD2 matching 11 bases. The CDR3 is 16 amino acids. CDR1 and CDR2 (germline): NNHNN, SYGAGS (reference sequence). V trimming: 5 bases; J trimming: 6 bases; junction bases outside the gene matches: 11. The CDR3 loop reads CASGELGGRWGDTQYF. The sequenced part of the CDR3 DNA is TGTGCCAGCGGAGAACTGGGGGGGCGCTGGGGGGACACCCAGTAC.

In regard to this clone: Gene names are the mouse ones. Sequencing ends 1 residue short of the CDR3 end; the germline J gene provides the rest. The genes are TRBV13-1 and TRBJ2-7; tentative D call: TRBD1 (5 bases). V was shortened by 1 base and J by 7 bases, with 9 bases between the two germline ends. Germline lookup yields CDR1 NSHNY and CDR2 SYGAGN. The CDR3 is 12 amino acids. Partial CDR3 DNA: TGTGCCAGCAGTGATCAGGGAGGGGAACAGTAC. This gives the protein CASSDQGGEQY. The full CDR3 reads CASSDQGGEQYF.